The 15 T cell receptor beta chains presented below share a single source sample, sequenced in a study of blood T cell repertoires in COVID-19. Assay: immunoSEQ multiplex PCR; the TCRdb copy retains only in-frame clones and omits some. In the table there are 61,000 or so clones, about four fifths of which are singletons. The specimen sequenced was peripheral blood. The receptors shown here come from an elderly woman with acute or convalescent COVID-19.

The rearrangement joins TRBV5-1 to TRBJ1-4; D gene unclear. The CDR3 has 15 amino acids. The germline V gene encodes CDR1 SGHRS and CDR2 YFSETQ. V was clipped by 0 bases and J by 8 bases, with 14 bases between them. This CDR3 is CASSLGPTEKEKLFF. The CDR3 region has the DNA TGCGCCAGCAGCTTGGGGCCCACCGAAAAAGAAAAACTGTTTTTT. The full variable domain, with the rest looked up from reference TRBV5-1 and TRBJ1-4, is KAGVTQTPRYLIKTRGQQVTLSCSPISGHRSVSWYQQTPGQGLQFLFEYFSETQRNKGNFPGRFSGRQFSNSRSEMNVSTLELGDSALYLCASSLGPTEKEKLFFGSGTQLSVL.

This clone was observed once. This rearrangement joins TRBV2 to TRBJ1-1; D possibly corresponds to TRBD1 (5 bases). There are 15 residues in the CDR3. V was cut by 1 base and J by 1 base, with 10 bases left in between. Germline lookup yields CDR1 SNHLY and CDR2 FYNNEI. The CDR3 region is CASSEEKGANTEAFF. CDR3 DNA: TGTGCCAGCAGTGAAGAGAAAGGGGCGAACACTGAAGCTTTCTTT.

This CDR3 is CASSLRTSGRDTQYF. CDR3 nucleotide sequence: TGTGCCAGTAGTCTCAGGACTAGCGGGAGGGATACGCAGTATTTT. The V call is TRBV19, the J call TRBJ2-3, with 14 bases aligning to TRBD2. The CDR3 loop spans 15 amino acids. V was clipped by 5 bases and J by 6 bases; unmatched bases: 4. CDR1 is LNHDA and CDR2 is SQIVND in the germline V gene (reference sequence).

This clone has just a few counts. The rearrangement joins TRBV2 to TRBJ2-7; 9 bases align to TRBD2. Germline V gene sequence: CDR1 SNHLY, CDR2 FYNNEI. The CDR3 spans 15 residues. V shed 2 bases and J 3 bases; nucleotides not matched to a gene: 5. The DNA for the CDR3 is TGTGCCAGCAGTGAACCCCTAGCGGGACACTACGAGCAGTACTTC. It yields the protein CASSEPLAGHYEQYF.

The chain couples TRBV5-1 to TRBJ2-3, with D tentatively TRBD2 (5 bases). There are 15 residues in the CDR3. Between the trimmed V and J ends, which lost 2 bases and 2 bases, there was a span of 12 bases. CDR1 SGHRS and CDR2 YFSETQ come from the germline V gene. CDR3 bases: TGCGCCAGCAGCTTTTTGGGAGACCACACAGATACGCAGTATTTT. It encodes CASSFLGDHTDTQYF.

CDR3 DNA sequence: TGTGCCAGCAGGAACAGGGCTTCGAACACTGAAGCTTTCTTT. This translates into CASRNRASNTEAFF. The chain links TRBV27 to TRBJ1-1; D might be TRBD1 (6 bases). This CDR3 region has 14 residues. Germline V gives CDR1 MNHEY, CDR2 SMNVEV (reference sequence). V was shortened by 6 bases and J by 1 base, with 12 bases between the two germline ends.

This chain joins TRBV30 and TRBJ1-1; D ambiguous. Per the germline V gene, CDR1 is GTSNPN and CDR2 is SVGIG (reference sequence). V shed 1 base and J shed 1 base, with 4 bases lying between them. The CDR3 runs 12 residues. CDR3 in DNA: TGTGCCTGGAGTGACGGGAACACTGAAGCTTTCTTT. Translation: CAWSDGNTEAFF.

The V gene is TRBV3-1 (or the pseudogene TRBV3-2), the J gene TRBJ1-4; D gene unclear. The CDR3 extends over 12 amino acids. Trimming took off 1 base at V and 11 bases at J, with 8 bases between the two ends. Per germline, CDR1 LGHDT and CDR2 YNNKEL (reference sequence). The CDR3 bases are TGTGCCAGCAGCCAAGTGACGGGGAAACTGTTTTTT. Its translation: CASSQVTGKLFF.

The V gene is TRBV9, the J gene TRBJ2-1; 7 bases line up with TRBD2. The CDR3 has 18 amino acids. The germline CDR1 and CDR2 sequences are SGDLS and YYNGEE. J was trimmed by 6 bases and V by 3 bases; bases with no gene match: 18. The CDR3 bases are TGTGCCAGCAGCGCCCCACCGGGAGGAGTGGGAGGCGGCAATGAGCAGTTCTTC. Translation: CASSAPPGGVGGGNEQFF.

The chain employs TRBV3-1 (or the pseudogene TRBV3-2) and TRBJ2-3; 12 bases map to TRBD2. V was clipped by 3 bases and J by 5 bases; unmatched bases: 6. The CDR3 spans 16 residues. The V gene's germline CDR1 is LGHDT and CDR2 YNNKEL (reference sequence). The CDR3, as DNA: TGTGCCAGCAGCCAGTCACTAGCGGGAGGTGAAGATACGCAGTATTTT. Protein: CASSQSLAGGEDTQYF.

The chain couples TRBV2 to TRBJ1-1; the match to TRBD1 covers 7 bases. Germline V CDR1 and CDR2: SNHLY, FYNNEI. V was pared by 6 bases and J by 8 bases, with 15 bases of the junction left unmatched. This CDR3 comprises 15 residues. The CDR3 protein is CASRLTGAQGEEAFF. In DNA, the CDR3 is TGTGCCAGCAGACTTACAGGGGCCCAGGGGGAGGAAGCTTTCTTT.

This chain links TRBV13 with TRBJ1-3; 7 bases are shared with TRBD1. Germline V gene lookup returns CDR1 PRHDT and CDR2 FYEKMQ (reference sequence). The V segment lost 4 bases and the J segment 4 bases; nucleotides outside the gene matches: 13. CDR3 length equals 17 residues. CDR3 in amino acids: CASSSNRQGPRGNTIYF. CDR3 DNA: TGTGCCAGCAGCTCCAACCGACAGGGTCCACGGGGAAACACCATATATTTT.

This chain uses TRBV27 with TRBJ2-5; the match to TRBD1 covers 7 bases. The length of the CDR3 is 15 residues. V shed 5 bases and J 3 bases; nucleotides not matched to a gene: 9. Per germline, CDR1 MNHEY and CDR2 SMNVEV (reference sequence). DNA for the CDR3: TGTGCCAGCAGTACCCGACAGGGCGCGAAAGAGACCCAGTACTTC. It yields the protein CASSTRQGAKETQYF.

This chain uses TRBV24-1 with TRBJ2-1; possible D gene TRBD1, 6 bases. V lost 8 bases to trimming and J lost 7 bases, with 17 bases between them. Germline V gene data show CDR1 as KGHDR and CDR2 as SFDVKD. The CDR3 has 14 amino acids. CDR3 coding DNA: TGTGCCACCACGGAGTCCACGAGGGGGAATGAGCAGTTCTTC. Its translation: CATTESTRGNEQFF.

The chain employs TRBV6-2 or TRBV6-3 and TRBJ2-5; D is perhaps TRBD2 (6 bases). Germline assignment: CDR1 MNHEY and CDR2 SVGEGT. The CDR3 length is 14 residues. V was cut by 6 bases and J by 5 bases, with 16 bases left in between. CDR3 in amino acids: CASSTWGVSETQYF. CDR3 coding DNA: TGTGCCAGCAGCACCTGGGGGGTCTCGGAGACCCAGTACTTC.